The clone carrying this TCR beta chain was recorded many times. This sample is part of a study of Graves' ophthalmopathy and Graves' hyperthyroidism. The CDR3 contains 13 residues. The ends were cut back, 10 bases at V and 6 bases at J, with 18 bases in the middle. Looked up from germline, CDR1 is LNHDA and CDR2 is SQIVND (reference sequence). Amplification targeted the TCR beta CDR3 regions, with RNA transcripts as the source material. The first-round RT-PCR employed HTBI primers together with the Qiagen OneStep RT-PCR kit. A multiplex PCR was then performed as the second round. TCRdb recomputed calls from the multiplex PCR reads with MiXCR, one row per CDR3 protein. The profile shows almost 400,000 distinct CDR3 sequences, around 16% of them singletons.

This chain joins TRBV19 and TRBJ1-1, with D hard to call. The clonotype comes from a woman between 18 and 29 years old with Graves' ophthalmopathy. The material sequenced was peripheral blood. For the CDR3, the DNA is TGTGCCACTGAAAGGGTCGGAGTATCTGAAGCTTTCTTT. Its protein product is CATERVGVSEAFF.